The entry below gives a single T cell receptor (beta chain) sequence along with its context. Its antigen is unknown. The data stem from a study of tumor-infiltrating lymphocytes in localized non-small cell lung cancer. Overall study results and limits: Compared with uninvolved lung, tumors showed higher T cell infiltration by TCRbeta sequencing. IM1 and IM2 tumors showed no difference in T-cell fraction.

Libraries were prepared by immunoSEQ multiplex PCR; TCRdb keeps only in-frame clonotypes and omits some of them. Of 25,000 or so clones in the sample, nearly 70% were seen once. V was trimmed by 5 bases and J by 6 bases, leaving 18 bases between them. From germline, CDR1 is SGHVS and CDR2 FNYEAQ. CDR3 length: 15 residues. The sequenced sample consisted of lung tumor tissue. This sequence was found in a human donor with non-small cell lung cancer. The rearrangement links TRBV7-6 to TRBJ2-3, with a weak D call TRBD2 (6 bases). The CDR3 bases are TGTGCCAGCAGCCCCTCCGGAGGGGCCCCGGATACGCAGTATTTT. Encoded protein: CASSPSGGAPDTQYF.